A single sample is the source of the 27 T cell receptor beta chains below, sequenced in a study of T-cell memory formation after mild COVID-19. TCRdb re-called the 5' RACE reads through MiXCR, storing one row per CDR3 protein. In the table there are 400,000 to 500,000 distinct CDR3 sequences, roughly a quarter of which are singletons. Sample: PBMCs or a T cell subset sorted from them (not recorded which). The receptors were gathered from an adult woman who had mild COVID-19 (a few samples of this study predate the infection). Cell type and time point are not known.

V is TRBV5-1 and J is TRBJ2-3, with D perhaps TRBD2 (5 bases). CDR1 is SGHRS, CDR2 YFSETQ, per germline. Trimming took 4 bases from V and 3 from J, leaving 12 bases between them. The CDR3 consists of 14 residues. CDR3 loop: CASSPERGTDTQYF. The CDR3 DNA sequence: TGCGCCAGCAGCCCAGAACGGGGAACAGATACGCAGTATTTT.

The CDR3 nucleotides read TGCAGCGTCTATACGGGAGCCGCTTTCCCTAGGTGGGACATTCAGTACTTC. It translates to CSVYTGAAFPRWDIQYF. The chain uses TRBV29-1 and TRBJ2-4; D may be TRBD2 (6 bases). The germline V gene encodes CDR1 SQVTM and CDR2 ANQGSEA. The CDR3 is made up of 17 amino acids. V lost 6 bases and J 8 bases, leaving 29 bases between the germline ends.

This chain joins TRBV5-1 and TRBJ2-7; tentative D call: TRBD2 (6 bases). Germline V CDR1 and CDR2: SGHRS, YFSETQ. The CDR3 contains 16 residues. Trimming stripped 4 bases from V and 0 bases from J, with 17 bases between. The CDR3 nucleotides are TGCGCCAGCAGCCCCCAGGCCACCGGGAGCTCCTACGAGCAGTACTTC. It encodes CASSPQATGSSYEQYF.

This clonotype was counted a few times. The chain uses TRBV25-1 and TRBJ2-7; the D call may be TRBD1 or TRBD2 (5 bases each). The CDR3 spans 13 residues. V was trimmed by 8 bases and J by 0 bases, leaving 11 bases between them. Per the germline V gene, CDR1 is MGHDK and CDR2 is SYGVNS. The CDR3 is CASEGPSSYEQYF. The CDR3 DNA is TGTGCCAGCGAGGGGCCTAGCTCCTACGAGCAGTACTTC.

This clonotype was seen at least ten times. The chain couples TRBV24-1 to TRBJ2-1, with a tentative D call TRBD1 (5 bases). There are 16 residues in the CDR3. Per germline, CDR1 KGHDR and CDR2 SFDVKD. With 1 base removed from V and 3 bases from J, the gap between germline ends came to 12 bases. CDR3 region: CATSDFGRASYNEQFF. CDR3 coding DNA: TGTGCCACCAGTGATTTTGGCAGGGCTAGCTACAATGAGCAGTTCTTC.

V is TRBV27 and J is TRBJ1-1; 7 nucleotides line up with TRBD1. The CDR3 runs to 15 residues. V was pared by 9 bases and J by 4 bases, with 14 bases of the junction left unmatched. Germline CDR1 reads MNHEY; CDR2 reads SMNVEV (reference sequence). CDR3 residues: CASRRGTARGTEAFF. The CDR3 bases are TGTGCCAGTCGTAGGGGGACAGCCCGGGGCACTGAAGCTTTCTTT.

A word on this clonotype: An end of the junction differs from the germline gene, which may be a read error. The V and J genes are TRBV6-2 or TRBV6-3 and TRBJ2-1; D is possibly TRBD2 (6 bases). Germline V CDR1 and CDR2: MNHEY, SVGEGT. This CDR3 comprises 17 residues. CDR3 bases: TGTGCCAGCACTTACGATCCCAAGGTAGCGGAGTACAATGAGCAGTTCTTC. Translating it yields CASTYDPKVAEYNEQFF.

CDR3 in amino acids: CASSPGLRSGANVLTF. The CDR3 bases are TGTGCCAGCAGCCCAGGGTTGCGGTCTGGGGCCAACGTCCTGACTTTC. J is TRBJ2-6 and V is TRBV12-3 or TRBV12-4; a possible D gene is TRBD1 (5 bases). This CDR3 has 16 residues. Trimming left V 6 bases short and J 1 base short, with 13 bases between.

A few counts support this clonotype. V gene TRBV6-1 combines with J gene TRBJ1-2; D remains unclear. Germline-derived CDR1 and CDR2 are MNHNS and SASEGT. The CDR3 length is 14 residues. The V and J ends lost 7 bases and 4 bases respectively, with 16 bases between them. The chain's CDR3 is CASIPPGPFYGYTF. Written as DNA, the CDR3 is TGTGCCAGCATCCCCCCTGGGCCGTTCTATGGCTACACCTTC.

J is TRBJ1-1 and V is TRBV4-2; D is perhaps TRBD1 (5 bases). V lost 0 bases to trimming and J lost 7 bases, with 12 bases between them. The CDR3 is made up of 14 amino acids. Germline-derived CDR1 and CDR2 are LGHNA and YNFKEQ. The CDR3 sequence is CASSQDGATIEAFF. The DNA for the CDR3 is TGTGCCAGCAGCCAAGATGGGGCGACTATTGAAGCTTTCTTT.

The chain employs TRBV4-1 and TRBJ2-7; D tentatively reads TRBD1 or TRBD2 (6 bases each). The V gene's germline CDR1 is MGHRA and CDR2 YSYEKL. Trimming took off 0 bases at V and 13 bases at J, with 13 bases between the two ends. This CDR3 region has 12 residues. The CDR3 region has the DNA TGCGCCAGCAGCCAAGAAGGGGGGTTAAGTTACTTC. It specifies CASSQEGGLSYF.

The rearrangement links TRBV7-3 to TRBJ2-3; TRBD2 might be the D (7 bases). The CDR3 has 15 amino acids. Between the trimmed V and J ends, which lost 5 bases and 5 bases, there was a span of 17 bases. Germline V CDR1 and CDR2: SGHTA, FQGTGA. CDR3 sequence reads: CASSPRGGAEDTQYF. CDR3 coding DNA: TGTGCCAGCAGCCCGAGAGGGGGGGCGGAAGATACGCAGTATTTT.

The sample holds a few counts of this clonotype. V usage is TRBV5-1 and J usage is TRBJ2-1, with 12 bases fitting TRBD2. Trimming cost V 3 bases and J 3 bases; bases outside gene matches: 4. The CDR3 sequence is 16 residues long. Germline CDR1 and CDR2: SGHRS and YFSETQ. CDR3 sequence (DNA): TGCGCCAGCAGCTCCCAGGGACTAGCGGGCTACAATGAGCAGTTCTTC. It encodes CASSSQGLAGYNEQFF.

The rearrangement uses TRBV7-3 and TRBJ2-3; 11 bases align to TRBD2. Unmatched junction bases numbered 7, after V lost 4 bases and J lost 4 bases. Germline CDR1 reads SGHTA; CDR2 reads FQGTGA. This CDR3 is built from 16 residues. CDR3 loop: CASSSLAGERADTQYF. Here the CDR3 DNA reads TGTGCCAGCAGCTCACTAGCGGGAGAAAGGGCAGATACGCAGTATTTT.

Ten or more counts support this clonotype. V is TRBV7-9 and J is TRBJ2-7; possibly TRBD2 for D (6 bases). This CDR3 is built from 13 residues. The V gene lost 5 bases and the J gene lost 3 bases, with 11 bases spanning the gap. Germline V gives CDR1 SEHNR, CDR2 FQNEAQ (reference sequence). The CDR3 DNA reads as TGTGCCAGCAGCCCCTCCGGGAGCTACGAGCAGTACTTC. This encodes CASSPSGSYEQYF.

The V and J genes are TRBV7-8 and TRBJ2-3; 9 bases line up with TRBD2. The V gene's germline CDR1 is SGHVS and CDR2 FQNEAQ. Trimming cost V 3 bases and J 2 bases; bases outside gene matches: 3. This CDR3 has 15 residues. The CDR3 is CASSLSGGHTDTQYF. CDR3 coding DNA: TGTGCCAGCAGCTTGAGCGGGGGGCACACAGATACGCAGTATTTT.

The chain is built from TRBV6-5 and TRBJ2-3, with D possibly being TRBD1 (5 bases). The CDR3 has 16 residues. Germline CDR1 and CDR2: MNHEY and SVGAGI. V was cut by 0 bases and J by 5 bases, with 15 bases left in between. CDR3 region: CASSYSSGSLLDTQYF. The CDR3 DNA sequence: TGTGCCAGCAGTTACTCCTCAGGGTCCCTCTTAGATACGCAGTATTTT.

This chain links TRBV2 with TRBJ2-3; 10 bases align to TRBD2. The germline V gene has CDR1 SNHLY and CDR2 FYNNEI. The CDR3 contains 17 residues. V gave up 6 bases and J gave up 0 bases; unmatched junction bases: 9. The CDR3 DNA is TGTGCCAGCAGAGAAACGACTAGCGGGCCTAGCACAGATACGCAGTATTTT. This encodes CASRETTSGPSTDTQYF.

The chain joins TRBV30 to TRBJ2-5, with 7 nucleotides matching TRBD2. Germline V gene data show CDR1 as GTSNPN and CDR2 as SVGIG (reference sequence). CDR3 length: 16 amino acids. Trimming at V came to 0 bases and at J to 4 bases, leaving 11 bases not matched to a gene. CDR3 in DNA: TGTGCCTGGAGTGTCGGCGCGGGAGTAATTCGAGAGACCCAGTACTTC. Its protein is CAWSVGAGVIRETQYF.

The gene calls are TRBV2 and TRBJ2-3; D remains ambiguous. Germline values: CDR1 SNHLY, CDR2 FYNNEI. The CDR3 is 12 residues long. Deletions cut 2 bases from V and 5 bases from J, with 5 bases between. This chain's CDR3 is CASSEMEDTQYF. The DNA for the CDR3 is TGTGCCAGCAGTGAAATGGAAGATACGCAGTATTTT.

This clonotype was detected many times. The chain couples TRBV14 to TRBJ1-5, with a weak D call TRBD1 (5 bases). Germline V gene data show CDR1 as SGHDN and CDR2 as FVKESK. The ends were cut back, 3 bases at V and 3 bases at J, with 6 bases in the middle. The CDR3 totals 13 residues. The CDR3 reads CASSQGPNQPQHF. CDR3 bases: TGTGCCAGCAGCCAGGGACCCAATCAGCCCCAGCATTTT.

This clonotype has more than one count but fewer than ten. The V gene is TRBV6-6, the J gene TRBJ1-5; TRBD1 aligns across 10 bases. V shed 6 bases and J 2 bases; nucleotides not matched to a gene: 4. This CDR3 region has 15 residues. From germline, CDR1 is MNHNY and CDR2 SVGAGI (reference sequence). This CDR3 is CASRQGTGGNQPQHF. CDR3 DNA: TGTGCCAGCAGACAAGGGACAGGGGGCAATCAGCCCCAGCATTTT.

V and J are TRBV20-1 and TRBJ1-5; TRBD1 matches at 12 bases. Germline CDR1 is DFQATT and CDR2 is SNEGSKA (reference sequence). The CDR3 runs 15 residues. V gave up 3 bases and J gave up 3 bases; unmatched junction bases: 3. The CDR3 DNA follows: TGCAGTGCTAGGGGGACAGGGGGCCCCAATCAGCCCCAGCATTTT. Its protein product is CSARGTGGPNQPQHF.

This clonotype was found a few times. V usage is TRBV7-3 and J usage is TRBJ2-3; 7 bases match TRBD2. This CDR3 is built from 15 residues. Germline CDR1 reads SGHTA; CDR2 reads FQGTGA. V shed 5 bases and J 4 bases; nucleotides not matched to a gene: 9. The CDR3 here is CASSIGTMGADTQYF. In nucleotides, the CDR3 is TGTGCCAGCAGCATCGGGACTATGGGGGCAGATACGCAGTATTTT.

This clonotype showed up just a few times. The chain employs TRBV7-9 and TRBJ2-7; weak D call: TRBD1 (7 bases). The CDR3 runs 16 residues. Germline values: CDR1 SEHNR, CDR2 FQNEAQ (reference sequence). V lost 5 bases to trimming and J lost 1 base, with 18 bases between them. The CDR3 DNA reads as TGTGCCAGCAGCCCATTAGGGCAGGGGGGTTCCTACGAGCAGTACTTC. Translated, it gives CASSPLGQGGSYEQYF.

This clonotype showed up just a few times. V and J are TRBV11-3 and TRBJ2-7; TRBD1 matches at 8 bases. Germline V gene data show CDR1 as SGHNT and CDR2 as YENEEA. The CDR3 runs 15 residues. Trimming cost V 4 bases and J 3 bases; bases outside gene matches: 8. As DNA, the CDR3 is TGTGCCAGCAGCTCCGCAAGGACAGGGAACTACGAGCAGTACTTC. This gives the protein CASSSARTGNYEQYF.

The J gene is TRBJ1-1, the V gene TRBV3-1; the match to TRBD1 covers 7 bases. The CDR3 covers 12 residues. With 5 bases clipped from V and 8 bases from J, the junction kept 5 bases outside the gene matches. Per germline, CDR1 LGHDT and CDR2 YNNKEL (reference sequence). CDR3 in amino acids: CASSSGGREAFF. In DNA form, the CDR3 reads TGTGCCAGCAGCTCAGGGGGGAGAGAAGCTTTCTTT.